The source of this T cell receptor (beta chain) is a study of cytomegalovirus exposure and HLA in healthy donors. As for the study in general: Out of 180 million or so T cells, an earlier analysis found 117 million unique TCR beta sequences in total. Overall study findings and caveats: Many donors carried some public TCRs, although rarity characterized most TCR sequences. A later analysis reported that several of the most significant clusters appeared to be linked to common viral pathogens, among them Epstein-Barr virus.

Worth noting for this clone: The antigen remains unidentified.

The germline V gene encodes CDR1 MDHEN and CDR2 SYDVKM. Trimming took 3 bases from V and 1 from J, leaving 9 bases between them. This CDR3 contains 15 residues. The PCR used 60 Vbeta and 13 Jbeta primers. Per the authors' pipeline: The count from a later analysis was some 76 million unique TCR beta chains, about 9.9 million of them shared. Assay used: immunoSEQ multiplex PCR; TCRdb lists only in-frame clones, some missing. V and J calls and clone size are copied from that table; D and trimming were computed from the DNA. Of some 98,000 clones in the sample, 76% were seen once. The chain uses TRBV28 and TRBJ1-4; D is undetermined. Sequenced: PBMCs. This receptor was identified in a man between 35 and 55 years old in good health and CMV-seronegative. The chain's CDR3 is CASSFSSVTNEKLFF. CDR3 bases: TGTGCCAGCAGTTTCTCTTCCGTAACTAATGAAAAACTGTTTTTT.